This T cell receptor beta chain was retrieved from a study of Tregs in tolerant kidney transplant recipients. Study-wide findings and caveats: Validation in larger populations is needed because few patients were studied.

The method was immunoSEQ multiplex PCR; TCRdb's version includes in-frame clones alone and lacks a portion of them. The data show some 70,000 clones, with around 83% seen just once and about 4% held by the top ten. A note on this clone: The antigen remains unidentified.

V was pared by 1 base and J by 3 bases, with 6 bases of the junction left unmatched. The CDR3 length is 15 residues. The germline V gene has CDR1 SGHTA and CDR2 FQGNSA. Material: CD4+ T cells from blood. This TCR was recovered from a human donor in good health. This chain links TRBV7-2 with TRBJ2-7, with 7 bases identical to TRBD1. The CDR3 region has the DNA TGTGCCAGCAGCTTAGTGGGGACAGAGGGCTACGAGCAGTACTTC. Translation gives CASSLVGTEGYEQYF.